The 11 T cell receptor beta chains below come from one sample, sequenced in a study of blood T cells in healthy people across ages. Primers used in a second PCR of roughly 7 to 12 cycles were a sample-barcoded 5' primer and a J-beta primer mix. TCRdb itself ran the 5' RACE reads through MiXCR, one entry per CDR3 protein. Seen here are some 1.4 million distinct CDR3 sequences, around 42% observed once, and the top ten hold 7.9%. The sequencing input was blood. These receptors were collected from a woman aged 18-29 years in good health.

V usage is TRBV27 and J usage is TRBJ1-5; unclear D gene. Germline loops: CDR1 MNHEY, CDR2 SMNVEV (reference sequence). V lost 6 bases, J lost 10 bases, and 13 bases lay in between. This CDR3 region has 12 residues. Here the CDR3 DNA reads TGTGCCAGCAGGGCTTCCATAGGACCCCAGCATTTT. It specifies CASRASIGPQHF.

The rearrangement uses TRBV3-1 and TRBJ2-3, with 9 bases aligning to TRBD2. The ends lost 4 bases at V and 6 bases at J; junction bases unmatched: 11. Germline CDR1 LGHDT, CDR2 YNNKEL (reference sequence). There are 16 residues in the CDR3. This CDR3 is CASSLRSGGPSDTQYF. CDR3 in DNA: TGTGCCAGCAGCCTCCGCAGCGGGGGGCCATCGGATACGCAGTATTTT.

This chain joins TRBV5-1 and TRBJ2-1; D possibly corresponds to TRBD1 (6 bases). The CDR3 contains 19 residues. The germline CDR1 and CDR2 sequences are SGHRS and YFSETQ. V lost 0 bases, J lost 0 bases, and 19 bases lay in between. The chain's CDR3 is CASSLAEQQGLSSYNEQFF. The CDR3 coding sequence is TGCGCCAGCAGCTTGGCTGAACAACAGGGCCTCAGCTCCTACAATGAGCAGTTCTTC.

CDR3 DNA sequence: TGCGCCAGCAGCTTGTTGAATCGGACTAGCGGCTACGAGCAGTACTTC. Amino acid sequence: CASSLLNRTSGYEQYF. The chain links TRBV5-1 to TRBJ2-7, with TRBD2 matching 10 bases. Germline V gives CDR1 SGHRS, CDR2 YFSETQ. V shed 1 base and J 3 bases; nucleotides not matched to a gene: 7. The CDR3 runs to 16 residues.

The CDR3 DNA reads TGTGCCAGCAGTTTGACGACAGGAACCCATGAAGCTTTCTTT. Its protein product is CASSLTTGTHEAFF. The chain has TRBV27 and TRBJ1-1; D might be TRBD1 (6 bases). Per the germline V gene, CDR1 is MNHEY and CDR2 is SMNVEV (reference sequence). V lost 3 bases, J lost 7 bases, and 15 bases lay in between. This CDR3 spans 14 amino acids.

In this sample, this clonotype turned up a few times. The chain carries TRBV6-1 and TRBJ2-7, with 7 bases that match TRBD2. Looked up from germline, CDR1 is MNHNS and CDR2 is SASEGT. V was pared by 5 bases and J by 2 bases, with 6 bases of the junction left unmatched. This CDR3 region has 14 residues. CDR3 amino acids: CASSTGTNTYEQYF. The CDR3 region has the DNA TGTGCCAGCAGTACCGGGACTAACACCTACGAGCAGTACTTC.

In this sample, this clonotype turned up a few times. The rearrangement uses TRBV4-1 and TRBJ2-7; TRBD2 is a possible D gene (6 bases). There are 17 residues in the CDR3. Between the trimmed V and J ends, which lost 0 bases and 4 bases, there was a span of 19 bases. Germline CDR1 MGHRA, CDR2 YSYEKL. The DNA of the CDR3 is TGCGCCAGCAGCCAAGATGACGGGTTGGCGGGATCATACGAGCAGTACTTC. Its translation is CASSQDDGLAGSYEQYF.

This chain connects TRBV12-3 or TRBV12-4 to TRBJ1-1; D gene ambiguous. V shed 6 bases and J shed 4 bases, with 18 bases lying between them. CDR3 size: 15 residues. The CDR3, as DNA: TGTGCCAGCAGCTACACCGCGGGCGGAGCCACTGAAGCTTTCTTT. It encodes CASSYTAGGATEAFF.

The V gene is TRBV2, the J gene TRBJ1-5, with 7 nucleotides matching TRBD1. The germline CDR1 and CDR2 sequences are SNHLY and FYNNEI. This CDR3 spans 16 amino acids. V lost 3 bases, J lost 0 bases, and 5 bases stayed unmatched. The CDR3 DNA follows: TGTGCCAGCAGTGACCGGGACAGCTATAGCAATCAGCCCCAGCATTTT. The encoded protein is CASSDRDSYSNQPQHF.

This chain joins TRBV28 and TRBJ2-4, with D perhaps given as TRBD1 or TRBD2 (5 bases each). The better agreement between TRBJ2-7 and the DNA end casts doubt on the J call. Germline CDR1 is MDHEN and CDR2 is SYDVKM. The CDR3 is 14 residues long. In DNA, the CDR3 is TGTGCCAGCAGGGGACGGTCGAATCCCTACGAGCAGTACTTC. Protein: CASRGRSNPYEQYF.

The chain recombines TRBV6-1 with TRBJ2-7; 8 bases fit TRBD2. Trimming at V came to 2 bases and at J to 2 bases, leaving 5 bases not matched to a gene. CDR1 MNHNS and CDR2 SASEGT come from the germline V gene. This CDR3 comprises 15 residues. The DNA of the CDR3 is TGTGCCAGCAGTGAACCGGGACTAGGGACCTACGAGCAGTACTTC. Amino acids: CASSEPGLGTYEQYF.